This T cell receptor beta chain was captured by sequencing in a study of OX40 agonist ivuxolimab in advanced cancers. The study in broad terms: Ivuxolimab was an agonistic, fully human IgG2 monoclonal antibody directed against OX40 (CD134), a costimulatory receptor. The paper describes the monotherapy dose-escalation part (N ≈ 50 patients) of the phase I trial of ivuxolimab. Partial responses occurred in three dose-escalation patients: two with cutaneous melanoma and one with hepatocellular carcinoma. A male proportion of 82.7% and a mean age of around 60 years, ranging from about 23 to 90, were recorded for the dose-escalation cohort. Peripheral TCRbeta sequencing aimed to test whether ivuxolimab altered TCR sequence diversity and caused clonal T-cell expansion. Intravenous ivuxolimab was administered to patients every 2 weeks at six dose levels: 0.01, 0.1, 0.3, 1.5, 3 and 10 mg/kg. Patients were allowed to have had prior anti-PD-1, anti-PD-L1 or anti-CTLA-4 therapy, and 40% of the dose-escalation patients had previously received checkpoint inhibitors. Of the roughly 51 patients in dose escalation, around 19 had hepatocellular carcinoma, roughly 15 had melanoma, 9 had renal cell carcinoma and 9 had head and neck cancer.

Genomic DNA was isolated from the sorted cells so that the TCRbeta CDR3 region could be sequenced. The immunoSEQ Assay was used to sequence the TCRbeta CDR3 regions. The immuneACCESS repertoire file appears here via TCRdb, limited to in-frame rearrangements. These files lack a portion of the clones; in checked studies, under half of the deficit traces to unresolved V genes, and the cause of the others is not known. For this sample there are fewer than 85,000 clones; 65% to 90% appear just once. The ten largest clones take up under 2% of the sample. A remark on this clone: What this receptor recognizes is not known. The sample holds no much larger clone one base away, and base qualities are not on file.

Patients with autoimmune disease history or receiving systemic immunosuppression were excluded from the trial. Peripheral blood for TCR sequencing was collected from all dose cohorts at baseline, on cycle 4 day 1, and on cycle 7 day 1. Samples came from an open-label, multicenter, first-in-human phase I dose-escalation trial of ivuxolimab. Adults with locally advanced or metastatic head and neck squamous cell, hepatocellular, melanoma or renal cell carcinoma were enrolled in the trial. CD4+ and CD8+ T cells were sorted separately from peripheral blood before TCR sequencing. CDR1 and CDR2 (LNHDA, SQIVND) derive from the germline V gene (reference sequence). The CDR3 runs 12 residues from the cysteine to the phenylalanine. Just the 36-base CDR3 DNA is kept, in frame starting at base 1. Deletion took 10 bases off V and 9 bases off J, with a span of 16 bases between the germline ends. Results and caveats for the whole study, not just this receptor: In the 0.1-3.0 mg/kg groups, partial responders had among the lowest normalized peripheral clonal expansion, particularly in CD8+ T cells. After ivuxolimab, expanded clones were on average more numerous among CD8+ T cells than among CD4+ T cells. The antigen specificity of the clonally expanded peripheral T cells was not determined. Clonal expansion of both CD4+ and CD8+ blood T cells was observed from baseline to week 6 at doses 0.1 to 3.0 mg/kg. Low levels of normalized T-cell clonal expansion were also seen in some patients who did not respond.

The starting material was CD4+ or CD8+ T cells sorted from blood, obtained in a trial of the OX40 agonist ivuxolimab. This TCR was sampled from an adult with an advanced solid tumor such as melanoma, head and neck, liver or kidney cancer. The chain joins TRBV19 to TRBJ1-5; the D gene lacks a confident call. The CDR3 reads CATSAYSGPQHF. The nucleotide sequence is TGTGCCACCTCGGCCTACTCGGGGCCCCAGCATTTT. When the CDR3 is completed using the reference TRBV19 and TRBJ1-5 genes on either side, the full variable domain is DGGITQSPKYLFRKEGQNVTLSCEQNLNHDAMYWYRQDPGQGLRLIYYSQIVNDFQKGDIAEGYSVSREKKESFPLTVTSAQKNPTAFYLCATSAYSGPQHFGDGTRLSIL.